Sequencing of this T cell receptor (beta chain) was carried out in a study of blood T cell repertoires in COVID-19 (TCRdb year 2020). General notes on the study: The collaborator samples originated in the United States, Italy and Spain and spanned the acute and convalescent phases of COVID-19. The prospective study material was composed of cDNA or gDNA derived from T cells, B-cell-depleted T cells, or PBMCs. Subjects who had been exposed to COVID-19, were actively infected with it, or had recovered from it provided the deeply sampled blood TCRbeta repertoires that made up the dataset. A freely available public database, intended as a resource for researchers studying the immune response to SARS-CoV-2, is where the repertoires were released. The samples were drawn from two sources: the first 160 participants of the ongoing ImmuneRACE study, and 1,000 to 1,500 subjects contributed by 6 global collaborators. The sample metadata nearly always contained a de-identified subject ID, COVID-19 status, age in years and sex. HLA class I and class II types, where available, came from metadata supplied by the sample provider rather than from assay-based typing.

Overall results and qualifications from the work: How much clinical and demographic metadata was included differed by source and by participant, and the metadata was provided uncurated.

Participants in the prospective study were aged roughly 18 to 100 years, lived in some 24 United States geographic areas, and enrolled through a virtual design. In the prospective study, cohorts were assigned on the basis of participant-reported clinical history obtained from a screening survey and a study questionnaire. Exposed participants were defined as having been in contact with someone with a PCR-confirmed or clinician-diagnosed COVID-19 case within 2 weeks of study entry. In the prospective study, mobile phlebotomists collected whole blood, serum and a nasopharyngeal or oropharyngeal swab from each participant. Over a roughly 2-month period, participants in the prospective study had the option of providing additional blood draws and questionnaires. Before DNA extraction, blood samples from the prospective study were shipped at room temperature or frozen. Points on this clone: Its antigen is not yet known. One base away there is no much larger clone; base qualities are not given.

TCRbeta CDR3 regions were amplified from genomic DNA by means of the immunoSEQ Assay, a bias-controlled multiplex PCR. In the authors' own workflow: The number of nucleated cells in each sample was estimated from the amplification of reference gene primers within the assay. Sequence reads were collapsed and filtered to measure the absolute abundance of every unique TCRbeta CDR3 rearrangement. Productive Simpson clonality was computed per sample as the square root of Simpson's diversity index over productive rearrangements. The table was pulled from immuneACCESS by TCRdb, which kept in-frame rearrangements only. Such tables lose some clones; where checked, under half of the loss comes from unresolved V genes, and the rest has no known cause. Clone size and the V and J calls come from that table; the DNA yielded D and trimming. This sample is represented by some 320,000 clones; roughly 86% of them were singletons. The ten most abundant clones make up less than 3.5% of the sample.

There are 16 amino acids in the CDR3, from cysteine to phenylalanine inclusive. Of all the DNA, just the CDR3 is kept, 48 bases in frame from base 1. Via the germline V gene, CDR1 is SGHTA and CDR2 FQGNSA. Trimming removed 5 bases from V and 2 bases from J; the gene matches leave 8 bases unexplained. The sequence joins TRBV7-2 to TRBJ1-3, with 8 middle bases fitting TRBD1. The sequencing input was PBMCs or T cells enriched from blood (not recorded which). This receptor was taken from a woman aged 45-60 years who had been exposed to COVID-19. The bases read TGTGCCAGCAGCCCTTACTTGGGACAGGCTGGAAACACCATATATTTT. Translated, this is CASSPYLGQAGNTIYF.